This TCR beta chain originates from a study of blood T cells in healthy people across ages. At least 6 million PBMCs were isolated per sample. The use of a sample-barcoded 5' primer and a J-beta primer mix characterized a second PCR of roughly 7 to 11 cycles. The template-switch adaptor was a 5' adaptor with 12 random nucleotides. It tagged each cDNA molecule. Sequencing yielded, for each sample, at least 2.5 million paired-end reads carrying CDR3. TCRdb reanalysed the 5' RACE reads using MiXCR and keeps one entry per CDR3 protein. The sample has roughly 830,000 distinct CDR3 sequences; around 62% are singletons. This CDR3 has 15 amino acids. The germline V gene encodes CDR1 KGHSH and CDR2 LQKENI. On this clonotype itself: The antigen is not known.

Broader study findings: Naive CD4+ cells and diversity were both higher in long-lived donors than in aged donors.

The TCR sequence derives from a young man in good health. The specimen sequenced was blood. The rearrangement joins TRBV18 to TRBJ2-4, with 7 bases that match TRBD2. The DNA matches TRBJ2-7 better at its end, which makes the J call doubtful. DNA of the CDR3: TGTGCCAGCTCACCACTGGGGGGGAACTCCTACGAGCAGTACTTC. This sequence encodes CASSPLGGNSYEQYF.